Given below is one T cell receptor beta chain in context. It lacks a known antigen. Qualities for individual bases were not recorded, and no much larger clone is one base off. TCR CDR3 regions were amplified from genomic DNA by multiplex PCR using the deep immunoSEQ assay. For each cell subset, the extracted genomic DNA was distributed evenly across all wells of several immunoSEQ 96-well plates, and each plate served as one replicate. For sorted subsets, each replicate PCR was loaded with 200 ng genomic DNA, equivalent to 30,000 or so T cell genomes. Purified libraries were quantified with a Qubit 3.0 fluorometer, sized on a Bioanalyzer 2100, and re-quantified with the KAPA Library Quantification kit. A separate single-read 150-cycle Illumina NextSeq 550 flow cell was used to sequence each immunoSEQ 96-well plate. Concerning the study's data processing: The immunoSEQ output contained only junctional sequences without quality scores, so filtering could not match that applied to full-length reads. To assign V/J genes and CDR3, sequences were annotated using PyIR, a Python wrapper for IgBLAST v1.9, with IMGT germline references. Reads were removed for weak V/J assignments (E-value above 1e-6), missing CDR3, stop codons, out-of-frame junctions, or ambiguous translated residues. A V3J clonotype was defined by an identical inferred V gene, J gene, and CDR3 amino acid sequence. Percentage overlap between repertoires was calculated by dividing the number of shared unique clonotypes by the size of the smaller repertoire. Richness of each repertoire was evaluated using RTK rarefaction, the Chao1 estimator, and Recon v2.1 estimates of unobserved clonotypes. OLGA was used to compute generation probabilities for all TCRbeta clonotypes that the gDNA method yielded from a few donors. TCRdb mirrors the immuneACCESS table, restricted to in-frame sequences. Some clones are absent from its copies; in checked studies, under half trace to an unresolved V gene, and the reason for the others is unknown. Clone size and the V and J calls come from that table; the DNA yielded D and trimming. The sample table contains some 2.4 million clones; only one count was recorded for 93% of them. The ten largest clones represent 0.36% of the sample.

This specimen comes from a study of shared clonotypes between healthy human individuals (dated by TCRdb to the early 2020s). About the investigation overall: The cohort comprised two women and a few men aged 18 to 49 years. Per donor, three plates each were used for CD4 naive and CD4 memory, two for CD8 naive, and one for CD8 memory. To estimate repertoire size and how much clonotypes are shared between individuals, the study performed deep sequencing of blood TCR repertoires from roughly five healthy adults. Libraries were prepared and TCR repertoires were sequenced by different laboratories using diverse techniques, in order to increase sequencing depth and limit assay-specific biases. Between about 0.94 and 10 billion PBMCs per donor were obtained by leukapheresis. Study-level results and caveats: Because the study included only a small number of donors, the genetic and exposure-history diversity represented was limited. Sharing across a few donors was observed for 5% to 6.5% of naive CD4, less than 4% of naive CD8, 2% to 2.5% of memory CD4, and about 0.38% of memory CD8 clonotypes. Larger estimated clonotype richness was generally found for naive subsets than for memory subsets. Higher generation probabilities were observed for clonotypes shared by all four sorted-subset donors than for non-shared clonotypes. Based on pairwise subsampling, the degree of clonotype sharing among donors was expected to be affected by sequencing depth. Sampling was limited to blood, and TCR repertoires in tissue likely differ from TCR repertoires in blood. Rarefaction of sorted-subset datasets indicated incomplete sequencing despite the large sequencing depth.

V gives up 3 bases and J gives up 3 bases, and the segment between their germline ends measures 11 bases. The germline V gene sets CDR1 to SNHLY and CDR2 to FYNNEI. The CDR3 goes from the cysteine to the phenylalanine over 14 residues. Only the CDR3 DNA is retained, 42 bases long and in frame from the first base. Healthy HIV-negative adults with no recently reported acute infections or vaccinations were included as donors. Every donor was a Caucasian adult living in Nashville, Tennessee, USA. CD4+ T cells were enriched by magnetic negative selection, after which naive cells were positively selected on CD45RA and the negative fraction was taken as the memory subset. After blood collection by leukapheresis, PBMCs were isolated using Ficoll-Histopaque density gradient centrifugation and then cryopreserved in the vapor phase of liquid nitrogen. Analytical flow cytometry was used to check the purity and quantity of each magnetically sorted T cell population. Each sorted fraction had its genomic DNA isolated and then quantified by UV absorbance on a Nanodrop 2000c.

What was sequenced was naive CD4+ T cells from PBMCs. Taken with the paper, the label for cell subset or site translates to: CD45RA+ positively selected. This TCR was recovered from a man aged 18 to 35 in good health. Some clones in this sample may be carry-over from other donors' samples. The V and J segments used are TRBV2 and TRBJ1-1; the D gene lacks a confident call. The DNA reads TGTGCCAGCAGTGAGGATGTTTGGGACACTGAAGCTTTCTTT. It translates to CASSEDVWDTEAFF.